This record looks at one T cell receptor beta chain sequence and its context. Its cognate antigen is unknown. This entry belongs to a study of cytomegalovirus exposure and HLA in healthy donors. Whole-study results and caveats: The study designated about 160 TCR beta chains cytomegalovirus-associated.

Regarding donors, all were healthy bone marrow donors. Per germline, CDR1 MNHEY and CDR2 SVGAGI. V was pared by 2 bases and J by 1 base, with 4 bases of the junction left unmatched. The CDR3 is 15 residues long. With 60 Vbeta and 13 Jbeta primers, the PCR was carried out. Method: immunoSEQ multiplex PCR; TCRdb's copy keeps in-frame clones and lacks some. Of 150,000 to 200,000 clones listed, just over 70% are singletons. The chain carries TRBV6-5 and TRBJ1-2; 7 bases fit TRBD1. This TCR derives from a man between 18 and 35 years old in good health and CMV-seropositive. Material for sequencing was PBMCs. This CDR3 reads CASSYLGQSNYGYTF. The CDR3 nucleotides are TGTGCCAGCAGTTACCTGGGACAGAGTAACTATGGCTACACCTTC.